This TCR beta chain was sequenced in a study of blood T cell repertoires in COVID-19. In the study overall: COVID-19 samples collected from the United States, Italy and Spain covered acute and convalescent phases. T cells, B-cell-depleted T cells, or PBMCs supplied cDNA or gDNA.

Original handling: Scientists estimated how many nucleated cells there were by amplifying reference gene primers. Measured with immunoSEQ multiplex PCR; TCRdb has only the in-frame clones, and not every one. Clone size and the V and J calls come from that table; the DNA yielded D and trimming. In the table there are about 86,000 clones, over 80% of which are singletons. Germline CDR1 SGHTA, CDR2 FQGNSA. Trimming shortened V by 1 base and J by 3 bases, and 9 bases separated the two germline ends. The length of the CDR3 is 14 residues. Sequences were obtained from peripheral blood. J is TRBJ1-2 and V is TRBV7-2; TRBD1 might be the D (6 bases). The origin of this receptor is a woman at least 80 years old with active or convalescent COVID-19. The CDR3: CASSLDRVDYGYTF. CDR3 nucleotides: TGTGCCAGCAGCTTAGACAGGGTTGACTATGGCTACACCTTC.